The 27 T cell receptor beta chains reported below all come from one sample, sequenced in a study of blood T cell repertoires in COVID-19. Measured with immunoSEQ multiplex PCR; TCRdb has only the in-frame clones, and not every one. The sample includes fewer than 70,000 clones, approximately 85% of them seen just once. Sequenced: peripheral blood. Source of these receptors: a man aged 50 or older with acute or convalescent COVID-19.

The rearrangement links TRBV4-1 to TRBJ1-2; no firm D call. Trimming pared 0 bases from V and 5 bases from J, leaving 13 bases between. The CDR3 is made up of 15 amino acids. Germline loops: CDR1 MGHRA, CDR2 YSYEKL. CDR3 sequence: CASSQDSGKLYGYTF. CDR3 DNA sequence: TGCGCCAGCAGCCAAGATAGCGGCAAGCTATATGGCTACACCTTC.

This chain connects TRBV6-5 to TRBJ2-7; 9 bases align to TRBD1. There are 15 residues in the CDR3. From germline, CDR1 is MNHEY and CDR2 SVGAGI. V shed 6 bases and J 6 bases; nucleotides not matched to a gene: 12. The CDR3 nucleotides read TGTGCCAGCAGACCCAGGGACAGGGAAATCGGCGAGCAGTACTTC. This sequence encodes CASRPRDREIGEQYF.

The chain employs TRBV5-4 and TRBJ2-5; a weak D match, TRBD2 (6 bases). Germline V lookup: CDR1 SGHNT, CDR2 YYREEE (reference sequence). The CDR3 consists of 15 residues. V was pared by 1 base and J by 7 bases, with 17 bases between. The chain's CDR3 is CASSLNGGNRWTQYF. CDR3 DNA sequence: TGTGCCAGCAGCTTGAACGGGGGTAACCGGTGGACCCAGTACTTC.

This chain connects TRBV15 to TRBJ2-2, with a tentative D call TRBD1 (6 bases). Germline V gene lookup returns CDR1 LNHNV and CDR2 YYDKDF (reference sequence). V dropped 1 base and J dropped 1 base, with 13 bases sitting between them. This CDR3 spans 17 amino acids. The CDR3 is CATSRAAGTQNTGELFF. The CDR3 DNA sequence: TGTGCCACCAGCAGAGCCGCCGGGACACAGAACACCGGGGAGCTGTTTTTT.

The chain has TRBV25-1 and TRBJ1-4, with 7 bases lining up with TRBD1. V shed 2 bases and J 6 bases; nucleotides not matched to a gene: 12. Germline V gene lookup returns CDR1 MGHDK and CDR2 SYGVNS. This CDR3 is 17 amino acids long. DNA for the CDR3: TGTGCCAGCAGTGAACGTAACAGGGGCGAGAGAGATGAAAAACTGTTTTTT. This gives the protein CASSERNRGERDEKLFF. The variable domain in full, with the rest retrieved from reference TRBV25-1 and TRBJ1-4, is EADIYQTPRYLVIGTGKKITLECSQTMGHDKMYWYQQDPGMELHLIHYSYGVNSTEKGDLSSESTVSRIRTEHFPLTLESARPSHTSQYLCASSERNRGERDEKLFFGSGTQLSVL.

The V call is TRBV5-1, the J call TRBJ2-3, with 8 positions matching TRBD2. This CDR3 region has 13 residues. V trimming: 7 bases; J trimming: 6 bases; junction bases outside the gene matches: 7. CDR1 SGHRS and CDR2 YFSETQ come from the germline V gene. CDR3 in DNA: TGCGCCAGCCGACCCGGGGGGGCGGATACGCAGTATTTT. Translated: CASRPGGADTQYF.

This chain uses TRBV30 with TRBJ1-1; 7 positions agree with TRBD1. V was clipped by 3 bases and J by 3 bases; unmatched bases: 7. Germline V gives CDR1 GTSNPN, CDR2 SVGIG (reference sequence). This CDR3 has 14 residues. The CDR3 region has the DNA TGTGCCTGGAGCGGAGACAGGGTCGACACTGAAGCTTTCTTT. Protein product: CAWSGDRVDTEAFF.

The chain carries TRBV11-2 and TRBJ1-2, with D possibly being TRBD1 (5 bases). This CDR3 comprises 13 residues. Germline CDR1 is SGHAT and CDR2 is FQNNGV. The V end lost 0 bases, the J end lost 7 bases, and 9 bases lay between the germline ends. CDR3 nucleotide sequence: TGTGCCAGCAGCTTAGATATTGGGGCTGGCTACACCTTC. This translates into CASSLDIGAGYTF. Using reference TRBV11-2 and TRBJ1-2 for the parts outside the CDR3, the full variable domain is EAGVAQSPRYKIIEKRQSVAFWCNPISGHATLYWYQQILGQGPKLLIQFQNNGVVDDSQLPKDRFSAERLKGVDSTLKIQPAKLEDSAVYLCASSLDIGAGYTFGSGTRLTVV.

The chain is built from TRBV5-1 and TRBJ2-7; tentatively, D is TRBD1 (6 bases). This CDR3 is built from 16 residues. V was clipped by 4 bases and J by 2 bases, with 19 bases between them. CDR1 is SGHRS, CDR2 YFSETQ, per germline. This chain's CDR3 is CASSPRVQGSTYEQYF. CDR3 DNA sequence: TGCGCCAGCAGCCCGCGGGTCCAGGGGAGCACCTACGAGCAGTACTTC.

This chain links TRBV12-3 or TRBV12-4 with TRBJ2-7; 7 bases match TRBD2. The trim removed 6 bases at V and 5 bases at J, leaving 7 bases unmatched. This CDR3 has 13 amino acids. This CDR3 reads CASREAGSDEQYV. Written as DNA, the CDR3 is TGTGCCAGCAGGGAAGCGGGGTCTGACGAGCAGTACGTC.

This clone has just one count. The gene calls are TRBV27 and TRBJ2-1; 16 nucleotides line up with TRBD2. V lost 6 bases and J lost 7; bases outside the gene matches: 0. Germline CDR1 and CDR2: MNHEY and SMNVEV (reference sequence). This CDR3 contains 14 residues. DNA for the CDR3: TGTGCCAGCAGGGGACTAGCGGGGGGGAATGAGCAGTTCTTC. This gives the protein CASRGLAGGNEQFF.

V and J are TRBV10-3 and TRBJ2-2, with unresolved D. Trimming pared 3 bases from V and 1 base from J, leaving 9 bases between. The CDR3 contains 15 residues. Germline V lookup: CDR1 ENHRY, CDR2 SYGVKD. The CDR3 DNA reads as TGTGCCATCAGTGACCCGAACAAGAACACCGGGGAGCTGTTTTTT. As protein: CAISDPNKNTGELFF.

The CDR3 protein is CASSLGPVGTEAFF. CDR3 nucleotide sequence: TGTGCCAGCAGCTTGGGCCCGGTTGGCACTGAAGCTTTCTTT. The chain has TRBV7-9 and TRBJ1-1; D uncertain. Trimming pared 3 bases from V and 4 bases from J, leaving 12 bases between. The CDR3 is 14 amino acids. Germline CDR1 and CDR2: SEHNR and FQNEAQ (reference sequence).

J is TRBJ2-5 and V is TRBV29-1; D is unclear. CDR3 length equals 12 residues. V was cut by 3 bases and J by 4 bases, with 9 bases left in between. CDR1 is SQVTM, CDR2 ANQGSEA, per germline. CDR3 bases: TGCAGCGTTGATGCCCAGCGAGAGACCCAGTACTTC. It encodes CSVDAQRETQYF.

The chain combines TRBV5-4 with TRBJ1-2; 9 nucleotides line up with TRBD1. V shed 4 bases, J shed 4 bases, and the junction held 8 bases outside the gene matches. Germline V gene data show CDR1 as SGHNT and CDR2 as YYREEE (reference sequence). The CDR3 length is 15 residues. CDR3 DNA: TGTGCCAGCAGCCGGGGACAGGGACCTGGCTATGGCTACACCTTC. It codes for CASSRGQGPGYGYTF.

This clone appeared once. V and J are TRBV20-1 and TRBJ1-2; D gene uncertain. This CDR3 is built from 11 residues. CDR1 and CDR2 (germline): DFQATT, SNEGSKA (reference sequence). V shed 3 bases and J shed 4 bases, with 6 bases lying between them. The CDR3 bases are TGCAGTGCTAGCGGGTTCTATGGCTACACCTTC. Translation: CSASGFYGYTF.

The rearrangement joins TRBV2 to TRBJ2-7, with a possible D match to TRBD2 (5 bases). The CDR3 length is 13 residues. Trimming cost V 4 bases and J 3 bases, with 10 bases left between them. CDR1 and CDR2 (germline): SNHLY, FYNNEI. The CDR3 DNA reads TGTGCCAGCAGTGCGGGATTATACTACGAGCAGTACGTC. As protein: CASSAGLYYEQYV.

This clone appeared a single time. CDR3 coding DNA: TGTGCCAGCAGCTTGGTGAGGGGGTTGGCTTTCTTT. Protein: CASSLVRGLAFF. The rearrangement uses TRBV5-4 and TRBJ1-1, with D possibly being TRBD1 (6 bases). The CDR3 spans 12 residues. Germline values: CDR1 SGHNT, CDR2 YYREEE (reference sequence). V lost 0 bases and J lost 11, with 11 bases in between.

The chain's CDR3 is CASSLGQFSYEQYV. The CDR3 bases are TGTGCCAGCAGCTTGGGACAGTTCTCCTACGAGCAGTACGTC. The chain carries TRBV5-6 and TRBJ2-7; the D gene is possibly TRBD1 (5 bases). The CDR3 length is 14 residues. V gave up 0 bases and J gave up 0 bases, with 7 bases separating them. Germline CDR1 is SGHDT and CDR2 is YYEEEE.

The chain joins TRBV5-6 to TRBJ2-4, with 10 bases that match TRBD2. The germline V gene has CDR1 SGHDT and CDR2 YYEEEE. The CDR3 length is 15 residues. J lost 1 base, V lost 4 bases, and 2 bases had no gene match. CDR3 region: CASSPSGGAKNIQYF. CDR3 DNA sequence: TGTGCCAGCAGCCCTAGCGGGGGTGCCAAAAACATTCAGTACTTC.

The chain has TRBV28 and TRBJ2-5; maybe TRBD2 (7 bases). Per germline, CDR1 MDHEN and CDR2 SYDVKM. This CDR3 spans 15 amino acids. Trimming took off 4 bases at V and 5 bases at J, with 17 bases between the two ends. The CDR3 is CASSSPPGGRETQYF. In nucleotides, the CDR3 is TGTGCCAGCAGTTCCCCTCCGGGGGGCAGGGAGACCCAGTACTTC. Supplemented by reference TRBV28 and TRBJ2-5, the full variable domain reads DVKVTQSSRYLVKRTGEKVFLECVQDMDHENMFWYRQDPGLGLRLIYFSYDVKMKEKGDIPEGYSVSREKKERFSLILESASTNQTSMYLCASSSPPGGRETQYFGPGTRLLVL.

This clone was found a few times. V gene TRBV29-1 combines with J gene TRBJ1-2; 10 bases are shared with TRBD1. Germline V gene lookup returns CDR1 SQVTM and CDR2 ANQGSEA. The CDR3 loop spans 13 amino acids. The junction had 7 bases not matched to a gene; V was cut back by 4 bases and J by 8 bases. The CDR3 sequence: CSVATGGGGGYTF. The CDR3 DNA reads TGCAGCGTTGCGACAGGGGGCGGCGGGGGCTACACCTTC. The variable domain in full, completed from reference TRBV29-1 and TRBJ1-2, reads SAVISQKPSRDICQRGTSLTIQCQVDSQVTMMFWYRQQPGQSLTLIATANQGSEATYESGFVIDKFPISRPNLTFSTLTVSNMSPEDSSIYLCSVATGGGGGYTFGSGTRLTVV.

The chain couples TRBV6-5 to TRBJ2-4; 9 positions agree with TRBD2. The CDR3 is 16 residues long. V dropped 4 bases and J dropped 3; count of bases not matched to a gene: 7. Germline CDR1 is MNHEY and CDR2 is SVGAGI. The CDR3 reads CASSSSAGGGKNIQYF. In DNA form, the CDR3 reads TGTGCCAGCAGTTCCTCGGCGGGGGGGGGCAAAAACATTCAGTACTTC.

This clone was counted once. V gene TRBV4-2 combines with J gene TRBJ2-3; no reliable D call. Looked up from germline, CDR1 is LGHNA and CDR2 is YNFKEQ. The CDR3 has 16 amino acids. Trimming shortened V by 1 base and J by 0 bases, and 11 bases separated the two germline ends. CDR3 sequence (DNA): TGTGCCAGCAGCCAAGTGGTCGGTACTAGCACAGATACGCAGTATTTT. It specifies CASSQVVGTSTDTQYF.

In its sample, this clone was seen a few times. The V call is TRBV6-5, the J call TRBJ1-4, with 8 bases identical to TRBD1. CDR1 MNHEY and CDR2 SVGAGI come from the germline V gene. V was clipped by 8 bases and J by 7 bases; unmatched bases: 6. The CDR3 is 13 amino acids. This chain's CDR3 is CASGRDRSEKLFF. The CDR3 DNA reads TGTGCCAGCGGGAGGGACAGGAGTGAAAAACTGTTTTTT.

This clone appeared a single time. The chain carries TRBV6-5 and TRBJ2-1; weak D call: TRBD1 (6 bases). The CDR3 runs 13 residues. V lost 7 bases and J 5 bases, leaving 12 bases between the germline ends. Germline CDR1 and CDR2: MNHEY and SVGAGI. CDR3 nucleotides: TGTGCCAGCACCGAAGGGGGAGACAATGAGCAGTTCTTC. This gives the protein CASTEGGDNEQFF.

The chain links TRBV7-3 to TRBJ1-4; TRBD1 matches at 7 bases. This CDR3 has 19 residues. The trim removed 2 bases at V and 0 bases at J, leaving 12 bases unmatched. From germline, CDR1 is SGHTA and CDR2 FQGTGA. CDR3 nucleotide sequence: TGTGCCAGCAGCTTAGCTTTCAAAGGAACAGGGGCAACTAATGAAAAACTGTTTTTT. Amino acids: CASSLAFKGTGATNEKLFF.